The clone carrying this TCR beta chain appeared once. The sample comes from a study of memory CD4+ T cells and cytomegalovirus serostatus. Study details: Healthy Belgian adult donors included under ten CMV-positive and some 23 CMV-negative people.

V was shortened by 0 bases and J by 15 bases, with 15 bases between the two germline ends. The CDR3 consists of 13 residues. Germline V gene sequence: CDR1 MNHNS, CDR2 SASEGT. TCRdb's table, derived via immunoSEQ multiplex PCR, lists solely in-frame clones and lacks some. The sample carries some 47,000 clones, roughly 78% recorded once. The sort gate was single viable CD3+CD4+CD8-CD45RO+ cells for memory CD4+ T cells. After thawing, CD4+ T cells were positively selected. V is TRBV6-1 and J is TRBJ2-1; perhaps TRBD1 as D (5 bases). Material for sequencing was memory CD4+ T cells from blood. The source of this sequence is an adult in good health and CMV-seronegative. The CDR3 loop is CASSEALGARSFF. The CDR3 nucleotides read TGTGCCAGCAGTGAAGCGCTAGGGGCAAGATCGTTCTTC.